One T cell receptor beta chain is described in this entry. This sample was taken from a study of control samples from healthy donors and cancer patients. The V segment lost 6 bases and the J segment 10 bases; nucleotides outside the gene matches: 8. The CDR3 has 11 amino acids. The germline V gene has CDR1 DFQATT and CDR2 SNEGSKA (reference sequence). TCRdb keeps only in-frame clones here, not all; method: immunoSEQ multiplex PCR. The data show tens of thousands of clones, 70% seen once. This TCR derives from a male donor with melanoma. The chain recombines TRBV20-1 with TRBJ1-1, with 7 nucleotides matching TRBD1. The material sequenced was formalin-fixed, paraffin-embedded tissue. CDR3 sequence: CSARDSRRAFF. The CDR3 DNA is TGCAGTGCGCGGGACAGCCGGAGAGCTTTCTTT.